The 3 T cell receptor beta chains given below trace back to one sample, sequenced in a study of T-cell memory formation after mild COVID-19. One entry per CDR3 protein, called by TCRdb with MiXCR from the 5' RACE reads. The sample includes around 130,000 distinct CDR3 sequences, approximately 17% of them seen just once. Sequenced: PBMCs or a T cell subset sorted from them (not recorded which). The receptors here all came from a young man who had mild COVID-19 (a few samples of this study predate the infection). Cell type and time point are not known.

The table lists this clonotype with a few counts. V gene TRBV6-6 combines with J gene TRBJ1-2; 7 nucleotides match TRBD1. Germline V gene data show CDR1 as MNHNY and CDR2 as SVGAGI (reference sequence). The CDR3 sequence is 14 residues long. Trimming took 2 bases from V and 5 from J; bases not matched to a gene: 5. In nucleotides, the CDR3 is TGTGCCAGCAGTTACCTTGGACAGGCTTATGGCTACACCTTC. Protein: CASSYLGQAYGYTF.

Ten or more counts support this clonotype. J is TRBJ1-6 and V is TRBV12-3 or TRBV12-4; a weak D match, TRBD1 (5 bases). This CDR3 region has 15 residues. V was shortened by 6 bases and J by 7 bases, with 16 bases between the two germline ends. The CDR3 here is CASSSQGSVNSPLHF. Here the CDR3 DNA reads TGTGCCAGCAGCTCCCAGGGTTCCGTGAATTCACCCCTCCACTTT.

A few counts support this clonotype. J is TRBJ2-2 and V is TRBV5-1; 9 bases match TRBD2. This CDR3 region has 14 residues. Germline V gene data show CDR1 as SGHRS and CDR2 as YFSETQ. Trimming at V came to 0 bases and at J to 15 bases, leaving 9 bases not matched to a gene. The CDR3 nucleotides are TGCGCCAGCAGCTTGGCCTTAAGCGGGGGGACGGTGTTTTTT. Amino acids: CASSLALSGGTVFF.